Below, 20 T cell receptor beta chains from the same sample are listed, as sequenced in a study of OX40 agonist ivuxolimab in advanced cancers. Produced via immunoSEQ multiplex PCR; TCRdb's table is partial and in-frame only. Of about 39,000 clones in the sample, roughly 92% are singletons; the top ten hold 20% to 25%. Sequenced material: CD4+ or CD8+ T cells sorted from blood, taken in a trial of the OX40 agonist ivuxolimab. The receptors shown here come from an adult with an advanced solid tumor such as melanoma, head and neck, liver or kidney cancer.

The genes are TRBV27 and TRBJ2-3, with D unclear. Per the germline V gene, CDR1 is MNHEY and CDR2 is SMNVEV (reference sequence). The CDR3 totals 15 residues. Trimming removed 6 bases at V and 0 bases at J, with 13 bases between. In nucleotides, the CDR3 is TGTGCCAGCAGCAAGGTTTTTTATAGCACAGATACGCAGTATTTT. Encoded protein: CASSKVFYSTDTQYF.

The CDR3 sequence: CASSRPDRADEQYF. The DNA for the CDR3 is TGCGCCAGCAGCAGACCTGACAGGGCGGACGAGCAGTACTTC. The genes are TRBV5-1 and TRBJ2-7, with 7 nucleotides matching TRBD1. Germline V gene lookup returns CDR1 SGHRS and CDR2 YFSETQ. This CDR3 contains 14 residues. V shed 4 bases and J 5 bases; nucleotides not matched to a gene: 9.

The V call is TRBV2, the J call TRBJ1-1; the match to TRBD1 covers 10 bases. The CDR3 is made up of 14 amino acids. Germline CDR1 is SNHLY and CDR2 is FYNNEI. Germline trimming cut 6 bases from V and 3 bases from J; bases unmatched to any gene: 4. CDR3 nucleotides: TGTGCCAGCAGGTGGGGGACAGGGGACACTGAAGCTTTCTTT. Protein product: CASRWGTGDTEAFF. The full variable domain, rest sourced from reference TRBV2 and TRBJ1-1, is EPEVTQTPSHQVTQMGQEVILRCVPISNHLYFYWYRQILGQKVEFLVSFYNNEISEKSEIFDDQFSVERPDGSNFTLKIRSTKLEDSAMYFCASRWGTGDTEAFFGQGTRLTVV.

The chain joins TRBV9 to TRBJ1-3, with a weak D call TRBD1 (5 bases). This CDR3 spans 16 amino acids. Germline values: CDR1 SGDLS, CDR2 YYNGEE. Trimming left V 3 bases short and J 0 bases short, with 13 bases between. CDR3 loop: CASSAQRGPSGNTIYF. In nucleotides, the CDR3 is TGTGCCAGCAGCGCCCAGCGGGGACCCTCTGGAAACACCATATATTTT.

In this sample, this clone turned up once. The chain combines TRBV27 with TRBJ2-2; no clear D gene. The germline V and J ends were trimmed by 1 base and 4 bases, with 4 bases remaining between them. Per germline, CDR1 MNHEY and CDR2 SMNVEV (reference sequence). The CDR3 loop spans 13 amino acids. The CDR3 sequence is CASSLLGTGELFF. CDR3 nucleotide sequence: TGTGCCAGCAGTTTATTAGGCACCGGGGAGCTGTTTTTT.

The V gene is TRBV28, the J gene TRBJ2-2; no reliable D call. Germline V gene sequence: CDR1 MDHEN, CDR2 SYDVKM. This CDR3 is built from 13 residues. Trimming removed 6 bases at V and 5 bases at J, with 10 bases between. This chain's CDR3 is CASSSLETGELFF. The CDR3 nucleotides are TGTGCCAGCAGCTCGCTGGAGACCGGGGAGCTGTTTTTT.

The chain carries TRBV7-2 and TRBJ2-7; 9 bases are a match to TRBD2. The V and J ends lost 2 bases and 6 bases, in that order; junction bases with no gene match: 5. Germline values: CDR1 SGHTA, CDR2 FQGNSA. This CDR3 is built from 14 residues. CDR3 nucleotides: TGTGCCAGCAGCTTACCAGGACTAGCGCCCGAGCAGTACTTC. Its translation: CASSLPGLAPEQYF.

The chain couples TRBV9 to TRBJ1-5; D not certain. The CDR3 runs 14 residues. Germline CDR1 SGDLS, CDR2 YYNGEE. Trimming took 3 bases from V and 6 from J, leaving 13 bases between them. The CDR3, as DNA: TGTGCCAGCAGCGCTGGGTTGGGCCTTCAGCCCCAGCATTTT. It encodes CASSAGLGLQPQHF.

The chain couples TRBV5-6 to TRBJ2-1, with TRBD2 matching 10 bases. The CDR3 loop spans 14 amino acids. Germline CDR1 SGHDT, CDR2 YYEEEE. V lost 3 bases, J lost 7 bases, and 4 bases stayed unmatched. The CDR3 loop is CASSSSGSWNEQFF. For the CDR3, the DNA is TGTGCCAGCAGCTCTAGCGGGAGTTGGAATGAGCAGTTCTTC.

The chain is built from TRBV6-6 and TRBJ2-7; D uncertain. The V end lost 7 bases, the J end lost 3 bases, and 19 bases lay between the germline ends. The CDR3 spans 15 residues. Germline CDR1 reads MNHNY; CDR2 reads SVGAGI (reference sequence). Here the CDR3 reads CASTTEALPHYEQYF. The CDR3 DNA reads TGTGCCAGCACAACCGAGGCTCTACCTCACTACGAGCAGTACTTC.

The chain's CDR3 is CASSSTAALNANEQFF. The CDR3 nucleotides are TGTGCCAGCAGCTCGACAGCAGCATTAAACGCCAATGAGCAGTTCTTC. The V and J genes are TRBV7-9 and TRBJ2-1; possible D gene TRBD1, 5 bases. Deletions cut 4 bases from V and 6 bases from J, with 19 bases between. The CDR3 covers 16 residues. Germline loops: CDR1 SEHNR, CDR2 FQNEAQ (reference sequence).

J is TRBJ2-7 and V is TRBV2; D gene uncertain. The CDR3 contains 12 residues. Germline assignment: CDR1 SNHLY and CDR2 FYNNEI. V lost 6 bases to trimming and J lost 4 bases, with 10 bases between them. The CDR3 protein is CASSEDGYEQYF. As DNA, the CDR3 is TGTGCCAGCAGCGAGGACGGTTACGAGCAGTACTTC.

The genes are TRBV7-3 and TRBJ2-7; D gene uncertain. Trimming took 2 bases from V and 4 from J, leaving 9 bases between them. The CDR3 spans 13 residues. Germline CDR1 and CDR2: SGHTA and FQGTGA. CDR3 sequence: CASSLSPNYEQYF. As DNA, the CDR3 is TGTGCCAGCAGCTTATCTCCAAATTACGAGCAGTACTTC.

The chain has TRBV25-1 and TRBJ2-3, with 16 bases aligning to TRBD2. After removal of 2 bases from V and 5 bases from J, the junction contained 4 bases not matched to a gene. CDR1 and CDR2 from the germline V gene are MGHDK and SYGVNS. The CDR3 runs 17 residues. CDR3 nucleotide sequence: TGTGCCAGCAGTGAAGCGGGACTAGCGGGAGGGGGAGATACGCAGTATTTT. It codes for CASSEAGLAGGGDTQYF.

Turning to this clone: Mismatch with germline at one junction end may stem from a read error. The J gene is TRBJ2-6, the V gene TRBV28; D call uncertain. The germline CDR1 and CDR2 sequences are MDHEN and SYDVKM. The CDR3 extends over 16 amino acids. The CDR3 DNA reads as TGTGCCGGCAGGAGCCTGCTGGACCTCGGGGCCAACGTCCTGACTTTC. Translation: CAGRSLLDLGANVLTF.

The CDR3: CASSLFQGDTGELFF. The CDR3 DNA reads as TGTGCCAGCAGCTTATTCCAGGGGGACACCGGGGAGCTGTTTTTT. The genes are TRBV11-2 and TRBJ2-2; 7 nucleotides line up with TRBD1. The germline CDR1 and CDR2 sequences are SGHAT and FQNNGV. This CDR3 spans 15 amino acids. The ends lost 2 bases at V and 3 bases at J; junction bases unmatched: 3. Full variable domain (outside the CDR3, taken from reference TRBV11-2 and TRBJ2-2): EAGVAQSPRYKIIEKRQSVAFWCNPISGHATLYWYQQILGQGPKLLIQFQNNGVVDDSQLPKDRFSAERLKGVDSTLKIQPAKLEDSAVYLCASSLFQGDTGELFFGEGSRLTVL.

V is TRBV5-4 and J is TRBJ2-7; 8 bases match TRBD2. Germline CDR1 and CDR2: SGHNT and YYREEE (reference sequence). After removal of 1 base from V and 7 bases from J, the junction contained 4 bases not matched to a gene. The CDR3 runs 13 residues. Here the CDR3 DNA reads TGTGCCAGCAGCTTGTATGTAGCGGGGGAGCAGTACTTC. Translating it yields CASSLYVAGEQYF.

This chain links TRBV4-1 with TRBJ1-4, with D possibly being TRBD1 (5 bases). The CDR3 length is 13 residues. From germline, CDR1 is MGHRA and CDR2 YSYEKL. Trimming pared 4 bases from V and 8 bases from J, leaving 11 bases between. CDR3 DNA: TGCGCCAGCAGCCCCAGGGTTAGCGAAAAACTGTTTTTT. This encodes CASSPRVSEKLFF.

The V gene is TRBV18, the J gene TRBJ2-7; TRBD2 matches at 7 bases. CDR1 KGHSH and CDR2 LQKENI come from the germline V gene. This CDR3 has 13 residues. V shed 2 bases and J 4 bases; nucleotides not matched to a gene: 2. The DNA of the CDR3 is TGTGCCAGCTCACCAGGGACTAATTACGAGCAGTACTTC. Translation: CASSPGTNYEQYF. Filled out from reference TRBV18 and TRBJ2-7, the complete variable domain reads NAGVMQNPRHLVRRRGQEARLRCSPMKGHSHVYWYRQLPEEGLKFMVYLQKENIIDESGMPKERFSAEFPKEGPSILRIQQVVRGDSAAYFCASSPGTNYEQYFGPGTRLTVT.

The chain has TRBV5-8 and TRBJ1-1, with D possibly TRBD1 on 6 matching bases. In germline, CDR1 is SGHTS, CDR2 YDEGEE. The CDR3 loop spans 15 amino acids. Between the trimmed V and J ends, which lost 2 bases and 2 bases, there was a span of 13 bases. This chain's CDR3 is CASSLFGQLNTEAFF. In DNA form, the CDR3 reads TGTGCCAGCAGCTTATTCGGACAGCTAAACACTGAAGCTTTCTTT.